The clone carrying this T cell receptor beta chain appeared once. Its antigen is not known. The data are from a study of siplizumab effects on memory and regulatory T cells. Overall study results and limits: No functional test confirmed suppression by proliferating siplizumab-culture Tregs.

V was trimmed by 5 bases and J by 7 bases, leaving 18 bases between them. The CDR3 loop spans 14 amino acids. Germline CDR1 and CDR2: MNHEY and SVGAGI. Each sample had 9.3 x 10^4 or so TCR templates assayed. Profiled with immunoSEQ multiplex PCR; TCRdb holds only in-frame clones, not every one. The sample lists about 50,000 clones, 93% occurring once. The sequence was collected from a human donor in good health. Material for sequencing was CD8+ T cells sorted from blood. The rearrangement uses TRBV6-5 and TRBJ2-7; TRBD1 might be the D (6 bases). CDR3 DNA sequence: TGTGCCAGCAGTCACGGGTACAGGGCGAAGGAGCAGTACTTC. This sequence encodes CASSHGYRAKEQYF.